The clone carrying this T cell receptor beta chain was found once. This sample is part of a study of memory CD4+ T cells and cytomegalovirus serostatus. About the research overall: Donors were healthy Belgian adults, 9 or 10 CMV seropositive and around 23 seronegative.

The repertoire was sequenced with immunoSEQ multiplex PCR; TCRdb's copy has only in-frame clones and lacks some. The data hold tens of thousands of clones, with approximately 74% observed a single time. Single viable CD3+CD4+CD8-CD45RO+ cells were sorted as the memory CD4+ T cells. Serum IgG to CMV pp150, pp28, p38 and p52 defined serostatus. The source material was memory CD4+ T cells from blood. The sequence was collected from an adult in good health and CMV-seropositive.

The CDR3 nucleotides are TGTGCCAGCAGCTTGGGGACCGCTCAAAATACGCAGTATTTT. This codes for CASSLGTAQNTQYF. The chain joins TRBV5-8 to TRBJ2-3; D is unclear. CDR3 length: 14 amino acids. V gave up 0 bases and J gave up 7 bases, with 12 bases separating them. CDR1 is SGHTS and CDR2 is YDEGEE in the germline V gene. Variable domain in full (rest from reference TRBV5-8 and TRBJ2-3): EAGVTQSPTHLIKTRGQQATLRCSPISGHTSVYWYQQALGLGLQFLLWYDEGEERNRGNFPPRFSGRQFPNYSSELNVNALELEDSALYLCASSLGTAQNTQYFGPGTRLTVL.